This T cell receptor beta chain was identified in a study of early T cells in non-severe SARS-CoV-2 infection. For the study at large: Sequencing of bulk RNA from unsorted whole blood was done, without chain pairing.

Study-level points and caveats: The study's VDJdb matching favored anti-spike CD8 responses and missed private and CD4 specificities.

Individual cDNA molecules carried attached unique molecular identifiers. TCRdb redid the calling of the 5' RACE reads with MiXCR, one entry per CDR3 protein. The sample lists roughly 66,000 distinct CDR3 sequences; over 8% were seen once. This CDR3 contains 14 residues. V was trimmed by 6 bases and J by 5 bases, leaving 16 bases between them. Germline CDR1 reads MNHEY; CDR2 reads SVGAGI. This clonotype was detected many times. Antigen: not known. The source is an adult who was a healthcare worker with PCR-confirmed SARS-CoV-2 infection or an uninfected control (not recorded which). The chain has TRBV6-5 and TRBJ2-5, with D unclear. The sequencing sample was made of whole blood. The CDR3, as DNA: TGTGCCAGCAGCGCTGGACCCGCGAGGGAGACCCAGTACTTC. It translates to CASSAGPARETQYF.